This is a list of T cell receptor beta chains from one sample in a study of T cell changes during pregnancy in multiple sclerosis. Measured with immunoSEQ multiplex PCR; TCRdb has only the in-frame clones, and not every one. The profile shows 70,000 to 100,000 clones, 90% to 95% of them singletons. The input for sequencing was peripheral blood, taken in the third trimester of pregnancy. The origin of the receptors is a female donor with multiple sclerosis, enrolled in a pregnancy study. The CDR3 runs from the conserved cysteine through the conserved F or W. The D gene is left open where the match is weak. Clone size is stated in some rows and not others, as once, few, many or a class when expanded.

d_call	v_call	clone_size	j_call	cdr3_nt	cdr3_aa
TRBD1	TRBV6-6	.	TRBJ2-1	TGTGCCAGCAGACCACGCCGGGACAGGGTTTACAATGAGCAGTTCTTC	CASRPRRDRVYNEQFF
.	TRBV21-1	.	TRBJ2-2	TGTGCCAGCAGTAAAAAAGGTTCGGGTTCACTAGCGGGAGGTCTTGGGGAGCTGTTTTTT	CASSKKGSGSLAGGLGELFF
.	TRBV30	.	TRBJ2-4	TGTGCCTGGAGCAAAGGGGGGGACATTCAGTACTTC	CAWSKGGDIQYF
.	TRBV5-6	few	TRBJ1-2	TGTGCCAGCAGCTTGGAGCAAGGCTACACCTTC	CASSLEQGYTF
.	TRBV7-2	once	TRBJ1-5	TGTGCCAGCAGCTTAGTCCTGGGGGCGCATCAGCCCCAGCATTTT	CASSLVLGAHQPQHF
TRBD2	TRBV19	.	TRBJ2-1	TGTGCCAGTACTTTTAGCGGGAGGAGCTATGAGCAGTTCTTC	CASTFSGRSYEQFF
.	TRBV18	.	TRBJ1-4	TGTGCCAGCTCACCAGTTTCACAGGGTGAAAAACTGTTTTTT	CASSPVSQGEKLFF
.	TRBV15	once	TRBJ1-3	TGTGCCACCAGCAGTTACACAGGGAGCTCTGGAAACACCATATATTTT	CATSSYTGSSGNTIYF
TRBD2	TRBV7-7	.	TRBJ2-7	TGTGCTAGCAGCCCCGGACTAGCGGGAGTCTACGAGCAGTACTTC	CASSPGLAGVYEQYF
TRBD1	TRBV6-6	.	TRBJ1-2	TGTGCCAGCAGTAGGGACAGGGATAATGGCTACACCTTC	CASSRDRDNGYTF
TRBD1	TRBV6-5	.	TRBJ2-7	TGTGCCAGCAGTTCCGGGACAGGGGAGCTATACTTC	CASSSGTGELYF
.	TRBV7-9	.	TRBJ2-2	TGTGCCAGCAGCTTCGTAAGGGGGGGCACCGGGGAGCTGTTTTTT	CASSFVRGGTGELFF
.	TRBV2	.	TRBJ2-1	TGTGCCAGCAGTGCGCCAGGGGCCAATGAGCAGTTCTTC	CASSAPGANEQFF
.	TRBV29-1	once	TRBJ1-1	TGCAGCGTTTCAACACAACGACGGGGGAGGACTGAAGCTTTCTTT	CSVSTQRRGRTEAFF
TRBD2	TRBV27	.	TRBJ2-1	TGTGCCAGCACCTACACTAGCGAAAACTACAATGAGCAGTTCTTC	CASTYTSENYNEQFF
TRBD2	TRBV28	.	TRBJ2-5	TGTGCCAGCAGTTTATGGAGACTAGCGGGAGTTGAGACCCAGTACTTC	CASSLWRLAGVETQYF
TRBD1	TRBV7-9	.	TRBJ2-2	TGTGCCAGCAGCTTAGCGCTAACAGGGGCCACCGGGGAGCTGTTTTTT	CASSLALTGATGELFF
TRBD2	TRBV9	.	TRBJ2-2	TGTGCCAGCAGCGTCCGAGGGGGACTAGCGGACACCGGGGAGCTGTTTTTT	CASSVRGGLADTGELFF
.	TRBV14	.	TRBJ1-1	TGTGCCAGCAGCCTCCGGACAGCTATCCACACTGAAGCTTTCTTT	CASSLRTAIHTEAFF
.	TRBV7-2	.	TRBJ1-4	TGTGCCAGCAGCTTAAGCAGGTCCCCTAATGAAAAACTGTTTTTT	CASSLSRSPNEKLFF
.	TRBV19	.	TRBJ2-6	TGTGCCAGTCTAAGGAGCTCTGGGGCCAACGTCCTGACTTTC	CASLRSSGANVLTF
TRBD1	TRBV6-5	once	TRBJ2-5	TGTGCCAGCAGAACCGGGACAGGGGGCCGAGAGACCCAGTACTTC	CASRTGTGGRETQYF
TRBD2	TRBV7-8	.	TRBJ2-1	TGTGCCAGCAGCGGGAGGGGCTCCTACAATGAGCAGTTCTTC	CASSGRGSYNEQFF
.	TRBV6-6	.	TRBJ2-7	TGTGCCAGCAGTTATGCCGGGTCCGCCTACGAGCAGTACTTC	CASSYAGSAYEQYF
.	TRBV5-4	once	TRBJ2-3	TGTGCCAGCAGCTTGCGGGGAACTAGCACAGATACGCAGTATTTT	CASSLRGTSTDTQYF
TRBD2	TRBV27	.	TRBJ2-5	TGTGCCAGCAGCAAGGGGAAGACTAGCGGGAATATAGTGGAGACCCAGTACTTC	CASSKGKTSGNIVETQYF
.	TRBV4-1	.	TRBJ2-7	TGCGCCAGCAAGGGGGAGAACTCCTACGAGCAGTACTTC	CASKGENSYEQYF
TRBD2	TRBV28	.	TRBJ2-7	TGTGCCAGCAGATCGGGACTAGCGGAGCCCTCCTACGAGCAGTACTTC	CASRSGLAEPSYEQYF
.	TRBV28	.	TRBJ2-7	TGTGCCAGCAGTCCCACGGGACTTCCCGGCTCCTACGAGCAGTACTTC	CASSPTGLPGSYEQYF
TRBD2	TRBV10-3	.	TRBJ2-7	TGTGCCATCAGCGTCGGGACTAGCGGTGGGGGATCCTACGAGCAGTACTTC	CAISVGTSGGGSYEQYF
TRBD2	TRBV7-9	.	TRBJ2-7	TGTGCCAGCAGCTTGGTACCGGGAGGGCGGTTCGAGCAGTACTTC	CASSLVPGGRFEQYF
TRBD1	TRBV27	.	TRBJ2-7	TGTGCCAGCAGTTACGGACAGGGGGCGGACGAGCAGTACTTC	CASSYGQGADEQYF
TRBD1	TRBV5-5	.	TRBJ2-7	TGTGCCAGCAGCTTGGTTTCAGGGGGCTCTGGCGAGCAGTACTTC	CASSLVSGGSGEQYF
.	TRBV4-3	.	TRBJ2-1	TGCGCCAGCAGCCAAGATCCTAGTAGATACAATGAGCAGTTCTTC	CASSQDPSRYNEQFF
TRBD2	TRBV6-5	.	TRBJ2-3	TGTGCCAGCAGTAGAGGGACTAGCGGGACTTATACGCAGTATTTT	CASSRGTSGTYTQYF
TRBD2	TRBV6-6	.	TRBJ2-1	TGTGCCAGCAGGCCGGGACTAGCGGGCTACAATGAGCAGTTCTTC	CASRPGLAGYNEQFF
TRBD1	TRBV6-5	once	TRBJ2-2	TGTGCCAGCACCCGGGACAGGGTAGAAACCGGGGAGCTGTTTTTT	CASTRDRVETGELFF
.	TRBV11-3	.	TRBJ2-3	TGTGCCAGCAGTCCGAGGGAGACCACAGATACGCAGTATTTT	CASSPRETTDTQYF
TRBD2	TRBV7-6	.	TRBJ2-1	TGTGCCAGCAGCTCCGGACTAGAAATCAATGAGCAGTTCTTC	CASSSGLEINEQFF
.	TRBV4-2	.	TRBJ2-7	TGTGCCAGCAGCCAAGATGGGCCTTCCGGCGAGCAGTACTTC	CASSQDGPSGEQYF
TRBD1	TRBV5-6	.	TRBJ2-2	TGTGCCAGCAGCTTCAGGGGGTTGATTCGGGTCGGGGAGCTGTTTTTT	CASSFRGLIRVGELFF
TRBD1	TRBV7-9	.	TRBJ1-2	TGTGCCAGCAGCTTATCTCCCCGGGGGACAGAGAACTATGGCTACACCTTC	CASSLSPRGTENYGYTF